The present TCR beta chain was sequenced within a study of T-cell memory formation after mild COVID-19. Study information: The study found TCR clusters largely donor specific.

From 5'RACE with constant-segment primers came TCR alpha and TCR beta cDNA libraries that carried sample barcodes and UMIs. A single record per CDR3 protein comes from TCRdb applying MiXCR to the 5' RACE reads. The table records approximately 440,000 distinct CDR3 sequences, around 19% of them present only once. V was pared by 0 bases and J by 0 bases, with 10 bases between. The V gene's germline CDR1 is SGHNT and CDR2 YYREEE (reference sequence). The CDR3 sequence is 17 residues long. This receptor was obtained from an adult woman who had mild COVID-19 (a few samples of this study predate the infection). Cell type and time point are not known. The chain links TRBV5-4 to TRBJ1-6; unclear D gene. The sample consisted of PBMCs or a T cell subset sorted from them (not recorded which). This chain's CDR3 is CASSLGGGISYNSPLHF. In DNA, the CDR3 is TGTGCCAGCAGCTTGGGCGGCGGGATCTCCTATAATTCACCCCTCCACTTT.